Listed below are T cell receptor beta chains from one sample, sequenced in a study of blood T cell repertoires in COVID-19. Here immunoSEQ multiplex PCR was the method, and the copy in TCRdb shows in-frame clones only, minus some. Found here are tens of thousands of clones, 80% to 90% of them singletons; the top ten hold approximately 19%. Material: peripheral blood. Receptor source: a man aged 70-80 years with acute or convalescent COVID-19. Each CDR3 is given with its conserved first and last residue. For some rows the clone size is stated as once, few or many, or as a class when expanded; others skip it.

abundance	j_gene	v_gene	CDR3aa
NA	TRBJ2-5	TRBV7-9	CASSPLASQETQYF
NA	TRBJ2-7	TRBV7-2	CASSLGQSFYEQYF
NA	TRBJ2-7	TRBV27	CASTLVAGGSYEQYF
NA	TRBJ2-3	TRBV28	CASSSMDTQYF
NA	TRBJ2-7	TRBV28	CASSSWDRVDEQYF
once	TRBJ2-1	TRBV3-1/TRBV3-2	CASSRETGVGEQFF
NA	TRBJ1-2	TRBV2	CASSQDRGRYYGYTF
NA	TRBJ2-1	TRBV24-1	CATSDSNQLAGGPVAYNEQFF
NA	TRBJ1-2	TRBV16	CASTLLREVYGYTF
NA	TRBJ2-5	TRBV18	CASSRGSGSQETQYF
NA	TRBJ1-2	TRBV7-8	CASSLVGGASYGYTF
medium-sized	TRBJ2-3	TRBV19	CASSTGLEGSTDTQYF
NA	TRBJ1-4	TRBV6-1	CASSEGWGGTEKLFF
NA	TRBJ1-6	TRBV6-5	CASSSNPGGMSPLHF
NA	TRBJ1-6	TRBV7-9	CASSLRDSLNSPLHF
NA	TRBJ1-4	TRBV6-1	CASSEVWGEGEKLFF
NA	TRBJ1-4	TRBV6-2/TRBV6-3	CASSYEGRGTNEKLFF
once	TRBJ2-3	TRBV5-4	CASSRIAGGPSYF
NA	TRBJ1-6	TRBV27	CASSLKGQAVYNSPLHF
NA	TRBJ2-5	TRBV29-1	CSVEDPQGEETQYF
NA	TRBJ2-1	TRBV4-2	CASSEKRGSSYNEQFF
few	TRBJ2-7	TRBV6-5	CASEPRPGQLYEQYF
NA	TRBJ1-5	TRBV18	CASSRDYRDQPQHF
NA	TRBJ1-1	TRBV18	CASSPRHSEAFF
NA	TRBJ2-7	TRBV29-1	CSVELAGQNSYEQYF
once	TRBJ1-2	TRBV4-3	CASSQNPRGIDGYTF
NA	TRBJ2-2	TRBV5-4	CASSPDGLGANTGELFF
NA	TRBJ1-1	TRBV29-1	CSVEDITYRDTRVRTEAFF
NA	TRBJ2-3	TRBV2	CASSQERGGIDTQYF
NA	TRBJ1-6	TRBV18	CASGRGGHNSPLHF
once	TRBJ2-7	TRBV5-6	CASSPLRAGSPEQYF
NA	TRBJ1-1	TRBV6-5	CASRTDRDTEAFF
NA	TRBJ2-2	TRBV7-6	CASSLLWGQGAGTGELFF